Sequencing of this T cell receptor beta chain was carried out in a study of blood T cell repertoires in COVID-19. The CDR3 contains 15 residues. Per the germline V gene, CDR1 is MGHDK and CDR2 is SYGVNS. Trimming pared 6 bases from V and 4 bases from J, leaving 15 bases between. The authors' processing: Reference gene primer amplification in the assay estimated nucleated cell counts. Sequenced by immunoSEQ multiplex PCR; TCRdb stores in-frame clones only, minus some. V, J and clone size were drawn from that table, and D and trimming were deduced from the DNA. The data show around 190,000 clones, with roughly 80% seen just once and 6.5% to 8.5% held by the top ten.

The rearrangement links TRBV25-1 to TRBJ1-4, with a possible D match to TRBD1 (5 bases). The sequenced sample was peripheral blood. The source of this sequence is a human donor in a cohort sampled during active COVID-19. The CDR3 DNA follows: TGTGCCAGCAGGGGTCCGGGGGGAAATAATGAAAAACTGTTTTTT. This translates into CASRGPGGNNEKLFF.